The 18 T cell receptor beta chains below were found in one sample sequenced in a study of blood T cell repertoires in COVID-19. Clones were sequenced by immunoSEQ multiplex PCR, and TCRdb holds only the in-frame ones, with some missing. The sample lists over 200,000 clones; about 86% were seen once. Sequenced material: peripheral blood. The receptors stem from a young man with active or convalescent COVID-19.

This chain uses TRBV7-2 with TRBJ2-7, with 10 bases fitting TRBD2. Per the germline V gene, CDR1 is SGHTA and CDR2 is FQGNSA. The CDR3 is made up of 15 amino acids. V lost 4 bases and J lost 10; bases outside the gene matches: 13. In nucleotides, the CDR3 is TGTGCCAGCAGCTCCTCCCAGCGGGAGGGCCTCCGACAGTACTTC. It is translated as CASSSSQREGLRQYF.

The J gene is TRBJ1-1, the V gene TRBV7-3; D is ambiguous. CDR3 length: 14 amino acids. V was clipped by 5 bases and J by 0 bases, with 10 bases between them. CDR1 SGHTA and CDR2 FQGTGA come from the germline V gene. CDR3 protein: CASSPSRMNTEAFF. The CDR3 DNA follows: TGTGCCAGCAGCCCCTCGCGCATGAACACTGAAGCTTTCTTT.

This chain joins TRBV29-1 and TRBJ2-7; TRBD2 matches 9 bases. V was pared by 4 bases and J by 6 bases, with 10 bases of the junction left unmatched. This CDR3 comprises 14 residues. Per germline, CDR1 SQVTM and CDR2 ANQGSEA. CDR3 protein: CSVASTSGVAEQYF. The CDR3 coding sequence is TGCAGCGTTGCCTCGACTAGCGGAGTTGCCGAGCAGTACTTC.

A word on this clone: Other DNA sequences within the sample encode an identical CDR3. The gene calls are TRBV5-1 and TRBJ1-6, with 10 bases fitting TRBD1. Germline V gene lookup returns CDR1 SGHRS and CDR2 YFSETQ. The CDR3 is 15 residues long. V dropped 2 bases and J dropped 9; count of bases not matched to a gene: 5. The DNA of the CDR3 is TGCGCCAGCAGCTTAAAGGGACAGGGGTCTTCACCCCTCCACTTT. Its translation: CASSLKGQGSSPLHF.

The chain links TRBV28 to TRBJ1-2; D perhaps matches TRBD1 (5 bases). The V gene's germline CDR1 is MDHEN and CDR2 SYDVKM. This CDR3 has 15 amino acids. Between the trimmed V and J ends, which lost 3 bases and 5 bases, there was a span of 16 bases. CDR3 sequence: CASSFLRGGRYGYTF. The CDR3 DNA reads TGTGCCAGCAGTTTCTTGCGTGGGGGGAGATATGGCTACACCTTC.

This sequence joins TRBV29-1 and TRBJ1-5; perhaps TRBD1 as D (5 bases). The germline CDR1 and CDR2 sequences are SQVTM and ANQGSEA. The V end lost 6 bases, the J end lost 2 bases, and 11 bases lay between the germline ends. This CDR3 comprises 13 residues. The CDR3 reads CSVETDRNQPQHF. CDR3 sequence (DNA): TGCAGCGTAGAGACAGATCGCAATCAGCCCCAGCATTTT. The complete variable domain, with remaining parts taken from reference TRBV29-1 and TRBJ1-5, reads SAVISQKPSRDICQRGTSLTIQCQVDSQVTMMFWYRQQPGQSLTLIATANQGSEATYESGFVIDKFPISRPNLTFSTLTVSNMSPEDSSIYLCSVETDRNQPQHFGDGTRLSIL.

This sequence joins TRBV14 and TRBJ2-5; D perhaps matches TRBD2 (6 bases). Germline CDR1 reads SGHDN; CDR2 reads FVKESK. The V and J ends lost 0 bases and 7 bases respectively, with 18 bases between them. This CDR3 region has 16 residues. CDR3 protein: CASSQDKPSASGTQYF. In nucleotides, the CDR3 is TGTGCCAGCAGCCAAGATAAGCCTAGCGCAAGCGGGACCCAGTACTTC.

The CDR3 coding sequence is TGTGCCTGGAGTTTCCCGGGACAGGGGGCTTTCAACACTGAAGCTTTCTTT. Its protein product is CAWSFPGQGAFNTEAFF. The chain links TRBV30 to TRBJ1-1; TRBD1 matches 12 bases. CDR3 length: 17 residues. CDR1 is GTSNPN, CDR2 SVGIG, per germline (reference sequence). J gave up 2 bases and V 2 bases, and 9 bases lay outside the gene matches.

V and J are TRBV28 and TRBJ1-2; 8 nucleotides line up with TRBD1. CDR3 length: 15 residues. Unmatched junction bases numbered 12, after V lost 5 bases and J lost 7 bases. Germline values: CDR1 MDHEN, CDR2 SYDVKM. CDR3 region: CASSRTRDRSSGYTF. The CDR3 DNA sequence: TGTGCCAGCAGTCGAACGCGGGACAGGTCCAGTGGCTACACCTTC.

The chain carries TRBV28 and TRBJ1-1, with unresolved D. Germline V gene lookup returns CDR1 MDHEN and CDR2 SYDVKM. CDR3 length: 13 residues. V lost 6 bases to trimming and J lost 0 bases, with 8 bases between them. Here the CDR3 DNA reads TGTGCCAGCAGCTACCTAATGAACACTGAAGCTTTCTTT. Residues: CASSYLMNTEAFF.

V and J are TRBV27 and TRBJ2-6, with 9 bases fitting TRBD1. The V and J ends lost 5 bases and 1 base, in that order; junction bases with no gene match: 12. CDR1 MNHEY and CDR2 SMNVEV come from the germline V gene (reference sequence). The CDR3 contains 19 residues. The DNA for the CDR3 is TGTGCCAGCAGTCCGCACCGGGACAGGGTCCTTTCTGGGGCCAACGTCCTGACTTTC. This translates into CASSPHRDRVLSGANVLTF.

The V call is TRBV28, the J call TRBJ2-5; tentative D call: TRBD1 (5 bases). The CDR3 totals 14 residues. Per the germline V gene, CDR1 is MDHEN and CDR2 is SYDVKM. V shed 3 bases and J shed 4 bases, with 12 bases lying between them. Written as DNA, the CDR3 is TGTGCCAGCAGTTTTCCACAGGCCAGAGAGACCCAGTACTTC. Residues: CASSFPQARETQYF.

The J gene is TRBJ2-7, the V gene TRBV4-1, with D uncertain. The CDR3 is 13 residues long. The germline CDR1 and CDR2 sequences are MGHRA and YSYEKL. Trimming removed 2 bases at V and 2 bases at J, with 7 bases between. CDR3 region: CASSQRLTYEQYF. The CDR3 bases are TGCGCCAGCAGCCAACGGTTGACCTACGAGCAGTACTTC.

The V call is TRBV7-8, the J call TRBJ1-2; D not certain. The length of the CDR3 is 15 residues. Trimming removed 1 base at V and 3 bases at J, with 12 bases between. The germline gives CDR1 SGHVS, CDR2 FQNEAQ. The CDR3 sequence is CASSLEAGLDYGYTF. The CDR3 nucleotides are TGTGCCAGCAGCTTAGAGGCGGGTTTGGACTATGGCTACACCTTC.

The V gene is TRBV5-1, the J gene TRBJ2-1; TRBD2 might be the D (5 bases). Germline V gene data show CDR1 as SGHRS and CDR2 as YFSETQ. V lost 0 bases and J 2 bases, leaving 9 bases between the germline ends. This CDR3 is 15 amino acids long. CDR3 region: CASSLAAATYNEQFF. DNA for the CDR3: TGCGCCAGCAGCTTGGCAGCGGCCACCTACAATGAGCAGTTCTTC.

The chain employs TRBV7-2 and TRBJ2-1; 8 positions agree with TRBD1. CDR3 length equals 18 residues. From germline, CDR1 is SGHTA and CDR2 FQGNSA. The J segment lost 5 bases and the V segment lost 5 bases, leaving 17 bases of the junction unmatched. Here the CDR3 DNA reads TGTGCCAGCAGCGGTAGCGCCCCAGGGGGCTTCCGTAACAATGAGCAGTTCTTC. Translating it yields CASSGSAPGGFRNNEQFF.

The J gene is TRBJ1-5, the V gene TRBV19; D might be TRBD1 (5 bases). Germline values: CDR1 LNHDA, CDR2 SQIVND (reference sequence). The germline V and J ends were trimmed by 5 bases and 1 base, with 9 bases remaining between them. This CDR3 comprises 14 residues. The CDR3 bases are TGTGCCAGTAGTTCCCCAGGGAGCAATCAGCCCCAGCATTTT. It encodes CASSSPGSNQPQHF. The full variable domain, in which reference TRBV19 and TRBJ1-5 provide the parts outside the CDR3, is DGGITQSPKYLFRKEGQNVTLSCEQNLNHDAMYWYRQDPGQGLRLIYYSQIVNDFQKGDIAEGYSVSREKKESFPLTVTSAQKNPTAFYLCASSSPGSNQPQHFGDGTRLSIL.

This sequence joins TRBV9 and TRBJ2-7; a possible D gene is TRBD1 (7 bases). With 0 bases removed from V and 1 base from J, the gap between germline ends came to 14 bases. The CDR3 is 16 amino acids. Per germline, CDR1 SGDLS and CDR2 YYNGEE. CDR3 sequence reads: CASSVDGGGESYEQYF. The CDR3 nucleotides read TGTGCCAGCAGCGTAGATGGAGGGGGCGAATCCTACGAGCAGTACTTC. Variable domain in full (rest from reference TRBV9 and TRBJ2-7): DSGVTQTPKHLITATGQRVTLRCSPRSGDLSVYWYQQSLDQGLQFLIQYYNGEERAKGNILERFSAQQFPDLHSELNLSSLELGDSALYFCASSVDGGGESYEQYFGPGTRLTVT.